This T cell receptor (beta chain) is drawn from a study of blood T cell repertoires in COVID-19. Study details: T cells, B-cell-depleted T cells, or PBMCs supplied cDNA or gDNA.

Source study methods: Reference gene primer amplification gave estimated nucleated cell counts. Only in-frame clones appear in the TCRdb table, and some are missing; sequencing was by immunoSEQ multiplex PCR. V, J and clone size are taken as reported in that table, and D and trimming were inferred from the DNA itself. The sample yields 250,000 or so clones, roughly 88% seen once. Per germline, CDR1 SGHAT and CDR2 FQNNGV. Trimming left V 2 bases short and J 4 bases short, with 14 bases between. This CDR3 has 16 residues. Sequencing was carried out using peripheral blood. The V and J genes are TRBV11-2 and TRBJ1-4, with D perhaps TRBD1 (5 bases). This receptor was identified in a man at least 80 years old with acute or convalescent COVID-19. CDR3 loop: CASSLLAGFNNEKLFF. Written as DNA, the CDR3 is TGTGCCAGCAGCTTACTTGCAGGGTTCAATAATGAAAAACTGTTTTTT.